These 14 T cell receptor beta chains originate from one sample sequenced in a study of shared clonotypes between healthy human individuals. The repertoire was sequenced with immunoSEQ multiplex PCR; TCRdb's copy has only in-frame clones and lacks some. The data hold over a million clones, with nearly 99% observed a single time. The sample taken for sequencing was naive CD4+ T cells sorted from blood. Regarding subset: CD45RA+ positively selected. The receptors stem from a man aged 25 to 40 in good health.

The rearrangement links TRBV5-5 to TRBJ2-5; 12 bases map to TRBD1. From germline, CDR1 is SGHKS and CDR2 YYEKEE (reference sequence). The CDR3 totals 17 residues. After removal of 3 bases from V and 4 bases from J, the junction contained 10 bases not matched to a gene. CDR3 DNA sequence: TGTGCCAGCAGCTGGGGACAGGGGGCTGAGTCGAGAGAGACCCAGTACTTC. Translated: CASSWGQGAESRETQYF.

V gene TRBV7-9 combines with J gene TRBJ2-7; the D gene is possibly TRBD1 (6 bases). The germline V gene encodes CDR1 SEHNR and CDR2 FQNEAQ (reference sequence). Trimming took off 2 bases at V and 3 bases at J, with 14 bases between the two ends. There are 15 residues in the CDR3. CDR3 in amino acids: CASSLLSRGGYEQYF. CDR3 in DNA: TGTGCCAGCAGCTTATTATCCAGGGGTGGCTACGAGCAGTACTTC. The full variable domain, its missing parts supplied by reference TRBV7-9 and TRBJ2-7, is DTGVSQNPRHKITKRGQNVTFRCDPISEHNRLYWYRQTLGQGPEFLTYFQNEAQLEKSRLLSDRFSAERPKGSFSTLEIQRTEQGDSAMYLCASSLLSRGGYEQYFGPGTRLTVT.

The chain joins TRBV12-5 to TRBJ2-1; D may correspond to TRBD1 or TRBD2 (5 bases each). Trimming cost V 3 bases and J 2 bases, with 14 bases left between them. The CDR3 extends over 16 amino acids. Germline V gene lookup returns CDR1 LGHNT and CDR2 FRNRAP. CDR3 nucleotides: TGTGCTAGTGGTTTATTCCCCAGGGACCCCTACAATGAGCAGTTCTTC. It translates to CASGLFPRDPYNEQFF.

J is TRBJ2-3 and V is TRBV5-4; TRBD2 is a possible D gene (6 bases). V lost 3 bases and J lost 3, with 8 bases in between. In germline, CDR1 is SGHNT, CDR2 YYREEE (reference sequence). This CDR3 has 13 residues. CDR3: CASSSGRTDTQYF. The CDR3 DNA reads TGTGCCAGCAGCTCAGGGAGGACAGATACGCAGTATTTT.

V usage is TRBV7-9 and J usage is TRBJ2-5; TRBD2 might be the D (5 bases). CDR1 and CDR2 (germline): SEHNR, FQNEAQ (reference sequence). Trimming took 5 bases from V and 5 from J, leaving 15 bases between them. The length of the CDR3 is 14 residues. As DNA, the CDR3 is TGTGCCAGCAGCCGCAGTAGCGTGGGGGAGACCCAGTACTTC. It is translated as CASSRSSVGETQYF.

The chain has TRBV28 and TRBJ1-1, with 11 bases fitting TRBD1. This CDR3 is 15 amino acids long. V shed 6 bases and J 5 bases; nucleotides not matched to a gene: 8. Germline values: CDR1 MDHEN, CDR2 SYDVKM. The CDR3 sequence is CASSLDRGRWTEAFF. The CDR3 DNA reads TGTGCCAGCAGCTTGGACAGGGGGCGATGGACTGAAGCTTTCTTT.

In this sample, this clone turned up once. Here the CDR3 reads CASSLAARGGLFF. The CDR3 DNA follows: TGCGCCAGCAGCTTGGCGGCCCGCGGGGGCCTGTTTTTT. V and J are TRBV5-1 and TRBJ1-4; D is perhaps TRBD1 (6 bases). Germline V CDR1 and CDR2: SGHRS, YFSETQ. V gave up 0 bases and J gave up 14 bases, with 14 bases separating them. The CDR3 totals 13 residues.

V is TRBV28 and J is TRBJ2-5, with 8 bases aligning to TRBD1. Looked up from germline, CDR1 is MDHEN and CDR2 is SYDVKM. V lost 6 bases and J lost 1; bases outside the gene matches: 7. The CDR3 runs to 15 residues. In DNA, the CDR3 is TGTGCCAGCAGGGTCTCGGACAGGGCCCAAGAGACCCAGTACTTC. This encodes CASRVSDRAQETQYF.

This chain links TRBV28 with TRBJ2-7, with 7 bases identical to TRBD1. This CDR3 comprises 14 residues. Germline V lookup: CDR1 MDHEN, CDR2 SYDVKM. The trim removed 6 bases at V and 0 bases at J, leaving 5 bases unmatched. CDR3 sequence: CASSRGQSSYEQYF. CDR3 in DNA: TGTGCCAGCAGCCGGGGACAGAGCTCCTACGAGCAGTACTTC.

The CDR3 DNA reads as TGCGCCAGCAGCATTGAAGGGAACACTGAAGCTTTCTTT. Translated, it gives CASSIEGNTEAFF. This chain links TRBV5-1 with TRBJ1-1; D unresolved. V dropped 4 bases and J dropped 1 base, with 8 bases sitting between them. Looked up from germline, CDR1 is SGHRS and CDR2 is YFSETQ. This CDR3 is 13 amino acids long.

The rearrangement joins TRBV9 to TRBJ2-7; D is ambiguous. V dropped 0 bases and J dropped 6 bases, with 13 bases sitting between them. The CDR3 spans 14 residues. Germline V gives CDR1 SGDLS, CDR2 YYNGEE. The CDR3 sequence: CASSVVLGSGEQYF. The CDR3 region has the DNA TGTGCCAGCAGCGTAGTGTTGGGGTCGGGCGAGCAGTACTTC.

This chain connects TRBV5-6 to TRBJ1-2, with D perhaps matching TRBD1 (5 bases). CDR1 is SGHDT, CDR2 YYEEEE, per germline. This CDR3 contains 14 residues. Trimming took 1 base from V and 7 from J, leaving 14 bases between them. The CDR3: CASSLNRLAGGYTF. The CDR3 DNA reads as TGTGCCAGCAGCTTGAACAGGCTAGCGGGTGGCTACACCTTC.

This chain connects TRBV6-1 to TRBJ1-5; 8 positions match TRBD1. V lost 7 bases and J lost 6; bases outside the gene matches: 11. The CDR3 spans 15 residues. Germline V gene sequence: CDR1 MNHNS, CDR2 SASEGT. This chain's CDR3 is CASTQTGVTGQPQHF. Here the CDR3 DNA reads TGTGCCAGCACTCAGACAGGGGTTACGGGTCAGCCCCAGCATTTT.

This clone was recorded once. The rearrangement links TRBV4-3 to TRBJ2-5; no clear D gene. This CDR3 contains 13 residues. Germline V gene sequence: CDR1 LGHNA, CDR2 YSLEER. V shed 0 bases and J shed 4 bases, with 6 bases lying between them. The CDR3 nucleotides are TGCGCCAGCAGCCAAGACCATGGAGAGACCCAGTACTTC. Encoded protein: CASSQDHGETQYF.